One T cell receptor (beta chain) is described in this entry. This entry belongs to a study of blood T cell repertoires in COVID-19. About the research overall: Acute and convalescent COVID-19 samples came from the United States, Italy and Spain. From T cells, B-cell-depleted T cells, or PBMCs came the material, which was cDNA or gDNA.

Trimming took 2 bases from V and 0 from J; bases not matched to a gene: 4. The CDR3 spans 16 residues. The germline gives CDR1 SGHRS, CDR2 YFSETQ. Study processing details: Nucleated cell number was recorded as an estimate derived from reference gene primer amplification. Libraries were prepared by immunoSEQ multiplex PCR; TCRdb keeps only in-frame clonotypes and omits some of them. The V and J calls and clone size are taken from that table; D and trimming were inferred from the DNA. The sample carries more than 120,000 clones, more than 70% recorded once. The chain couples TRBV5-1 to TRBJ2-2, with 7 bases that match TRBD1. This receptor was identified in a human donor in a cohort sampled during active COVID-19. Sequenced material: peripheral blood. CDR3 sequence: CASSLETGTNTGELFF. DNA of the CDR3: TGCGCCAGCAGCTTAGAGACAGGGACGAACACCGGGGAGCTGTTTTTT.